This TCR beta chain appears in the sequencing data of a study of cytomegalovirus exposure and HLA in healthy donors. Study outcomes and limitations: Analysis performed later found roughly 17,000 TCR beta sequences associated with HLA alleles at 0.05 false discovery rate. Most likely, a cluster of highly shared sequence variants arose as a sequencing artifact.

PCR amplification relied on 60 Vbeta primers (plus 13 Jbeta primers). Sequencing used immunoSEQ multiplex PCR; TCRdb keeps in-frame clones, though not all of them. The sample includes some 94,000 clones, 69% of them seen just once. These donors counted as nominally healthy when sampled, but unrecorded immune exposures were likely. This clone showed up just once. Its specificity is not known. V shed 11 bases and J shed 0 bases, with 8 bases lying between them. Germline assignment: CDR1 MDHEN and CDR2 SYDVKM. The CDR3 runs to 13 residues. The rearrangement links TRBV28 to TRBJ2-6; possible D gene TRBD2, 5 bases. Material for sequencing was PBMCs. This clonotype originated in a man aged 45-60 years in good health and CMV-seronegative. In DNA form, the CDR3 reads TGTGCCTGCGGGCTCTCTGGGGCCAACGTCCTGACTTTC. Protein: CACGLSGANVLTF.